This T cell receptor (beta chain) was captured by sequencing in a study of blood T cell repertoires in COVID-19 (TCRdb year 2020). Background on the whole study: Samples from collaborators originated in the United States, Italy and Spain and spanned both the acute and convalescent phases of COVID-19. The material from the prospective study consisted of cDNA or gDNA derived from T cells, B-cell-depleted T cells, or PBMCs. Deeply sampled blood TCRbeta repertoires from subjects exposed to, actively infected with, or recovered from COVID-19 were included in the dataset. The repertoires were released in a freely available public database meant as a resource for research on the immune response to SARS-CoV-2. Samples were obtained from the ongoing ImmuneRACE study (first 160 participants) and from 1,254 subjects provided by 6 global collaborators. Sample metadata almost always included a de-identified subject ID, COVID-19 status, age in years and sex. Where HLA class I and class II types were available, the types were taken from metadata supplied by the sample provider, not from assay-based typing.

TCRbeta CDR3 regions were amplified from genomic DNA using the immunoSEQ Assay, a bias-controlled multiplex PCR. Per the authors' processing: The number of nucleated cells in each sample was estimated by amplification of reference gene primers within the assay. To quantify the absolute abundance of each unique TCRbeta CDR3 rearrangement, sequence reads were collapsed and filtered. For each sample, productive Simpson clonality was calculated as the square root of Simpson's diversity index across productive rearrangements. TCRdb took over this immuneACCESS table, retaining in-frame rearrangements with V and J assigned. Such tables are incomplete; in checked studies, under half of the missing clones stem from an unresolved V gene, and the remainder is unexplained. V and J calls and clone size are those listed in that table; D and trimming were worked out from the DNA. Counted in this sample were about 160,000 clones; 70% to 85% of them appeared once. The top ten clones comprise approximately 7% of the sample.

Overall study outcomes, separate from this receptor: The quantity of clinical and demographic metadata differed by source and by participant and was supplied without curation.

V loses 4 bases of germline sequence and J loses 5 bases, and the interval between the two ends is 8 bases. Reading from cysteine to phenylalanine, the CDR3 counts 13 amino acids. The read is trimmed to its CDR3 DNA, 39 bases read in frame from base 1. CDR1 SGHTA and CDR2 FQGNSA are derived from the germline V gene. In regard to this clone: What this receptor recognizes is not known. Base qualities are not provided; no much larger clone lies one nucleotide away.

In Seattle, one collaborating source enrolled patients while the infection was active and tracked those patients longitudinally over the course of disease. Whole blood was collected in K2EDTA tubes by collaborating institutions according to the institutions' own protocols. For TCRbeta analysis, collaborators shipped samples as frozen whole blood, isolated PBMCs, or DNA extracted from either of those sample types. Source material: peripheral blood. The clonotype comes from a man older than 75 with COVID-19, enrolled during active disease. The chain couples TRBV7-2 to TRBJ2-2, with no confidently assigned D gene. The base sequence is TGTGCCAGCAGCTCGCAGAGGACCGGGGAGCTGTTTTTT. The resulting protein is CASSSQRTGELFF.